This TCR beta chain is drawn from a study of CD4 T cells in relation to SARS-CoV-2 and coronaviruses. Unexposed donor CD4+ T cells date from about 2011-2018, before the COVID-19 pandemic. The cells were cultured for 10 days before CD4+ T cells were isolated. Here immunoSEQ multiplex PCR was the method, and the copy in TCRdb shows in-frame clones only, minus some. The sample carries under 20,000 clones, roughly three quarters recorded once. This clone appeared a single time. The antigen remains unidentified. The CDR3 loop spans 17 amino acids. Trimming at V came to 3 bases and at J to 8 bases, leaving 11 bases not matched to a gene. Germline-derived CDR1 and CDR2 are ENHRY and SYGVKD.

J is TRBJ2-1 and V is TRBV10-3, with 12 bases lining up with TRBD1. The sequence derives from a human donor in good health. The sequenced sample consisted of CD4+ T cells from PBMCs, cultured in vitro. The CDR3 DNA follows: TGTGCCATCAGTGACGTGGGACAGGGGGCGAATAGGGATGAGCAGTTCTTC. It encodes CAISDVGQGANRDEQFF.